This T cell receptor (beta chain) is from a study of T cell changes during pregnancy in multiple sclerosis. The trim removed 0 bases at V and 5 bases at J, leaving 2 bases unmatched. The length of the CDR3 is 14 residues. The V gene's germline CDR1 is MNHEY and CDR2 SVGAGI. Profiled with immunoSEQ multiplex PCR; TCRdb holds only in-frame clones, not every one. The table has roughly 68,000 clones, around 90% seen once; the top ten hold 1.3% to 1.5%. This chain connects TRBV6-5 to TRBJ1-1; TRBD1 matches at 8 bases. The clonotype originates from a female donor in good health, enrolled as a control in a pregnancy study. Sequenced here: peripheral blood, sampled in the second trimester of pregnancy. CDR3 DNA sequence: TGTGCCAGCAGTTACTCGACAGGGGTGACTGAAGCTTTCTTT. It yields the protein CASSYSTGVTEAFF.